The 30 T cell receptor beta chains in this list originate from one sample, sequenced in a study of vaccination and CD4 T cells after COVID-19. The antigens these receptors bind are not known. The Oncomine TCR Beta short-read assay was applied to DNA of cultured CD4+ T cells. One entry per CDR3 protein, called by TCRdb with MiXCR from the PCR reads. The sample records under 6,000 distinct CDR3 sequences, less than 45% being singletons. Treatment meaning: 10-day PBMC culture with coronavirus spike peptide pools or control peptides (ViraFEST assay). The sequencing input was CD4+ T cells from blood, cultured in vitro. Receptor source: a human donor who had recovered from COVID-19.

This clonotype was counted a single time. This chain uses TRBV20-1 with TRBJ2-1; TRBD2 might be the D (6 bases). There are 14 residues in the CDR3. The V end lost 5 bases, the J end lost 8 bases, and 19 bases lay between the germline ends. Germline V lookup: CDR1 DFQATT, CDR2 SNEGSKA (reference sequence). For the CDR3, the DNA is TGCAGTGCTCTTTCACCGGGGGTTAGGGATGAGCAGTTCTTC. Translating gives CSALSPGVRDEQFF.

The sample holds a few counts of this clonotype. The chain couples TRBV4-1 to TRBJ1-2; no reliable D call. V was shortened by 1 base and J by 4 bases, with 16 bases between the two germline ends. CDR1 is MGHRA, CDR2 YSYEKL, per germline. The CDR3 consists of 16 residues. This CDR3 reads CASSQGVGRVGYGYTF. DNA for the CDR3: TGCGCCAGCAGCCAAGGTGTTGGAAGGGTCGGCTATGGCTACACCTTC.

Relative to its sample, this clonotype is medium-sized. The V call is TRBV20-1, the J call TRBJ2-7, with 7 bases identical to TRBD2. The CDR3 runs to 17 residues. Trimming took 3 bases from V and 5 from J; bases not matched to a gene: 19. CDR1 and CDR2 (germline): DFQATT, SNEGSKA (reference sequence). In DNA, the CDR3 is TGCAGTGCTAGGGCCCGGATGGGAGGCGGGAGTATCCACGAGCAGTACTTC. Protein product: CSARARMGGGSIHEQYF.

The chain employs TRBV11-2 and TRBJ2-5; 10 nucleotides agree with TRBD2. V gave up 5 bases and J gave up 5 bases; unmatched junction bases: 8. This CDR3 comprises 15 residues. CDR1 is SGHAT, CDR2 FQNNGV, per germline. CDR3 bases: TGTGCCAGCAGCCGCATATATAGCGGGGGGGAGACCCAGTACTTC. Its protein is CASSRIYSGGETQYF.

The chain couples TRBV20-1 to TRBJ2-5, with 7 bases that match TRBD2. The CDR3 runs 15 residues. The V gene's germline CDR1 is DFQATT and CDR2 SNEGSKA (reference sequence). J lost 3 bases, V lost 4 bases, and 11 bases had no gene match. Here the CDR3 reads CSATGGASGEETQYF. The CDR3 DNA sequence: TGCAGTGCTACTGGGGGAGCTAGCGGTGAAGAGACCCAGTACTTC.

The V and J genes are TRBV4-3 and TRBJ2-4; D uncertain. CDR3 size: 14 residues. Trimming removed 2 bases at V and 1 base at J, with 6 bases between. CDR1 LGHNA and CDR2 YSLEER come from the germline V gene. Written as DNA, the CDR3 is TGCGCCAGCAGCCAACGCGTGGCCAAAAACATTCAGTACTTC. It codes for CASSQRVAKNIQYF.

As for this clonotype: The junction does not match germline at one end; this may be a read error. The chain carries TRBV5-3 and TRBJ2-1, with D maybe TRBD2 (6 bases). TRBV5-3 counts as an open reading frame of uncertain function. The CDR3 is 14 residues long. The CDR3 sequence is CASSQELTSNEQFF. CDR3 DNA sequence: TGCGCCAGCAGCCAAGAACTGACTAGCAATGAGCAGTTCTTC.

On this clonotype: Germline and junction disagree at one end, which may indicate a read error. The chain recombines TRBV7-7 with TRBJ2-7; D could derive from TRBD1 or TRBD2 (5 bases each). Germline CDR1 reads SSHAT; CDR2 reads FNYEAQ (reference sequence). The length of the CDR3 is 14 residues. CDR3 sequence reads: CASSRGTSGYEQYF. The CDR3, as DNA: TGTGCTAGCAGCCGTGGGACGTCGGGCTACGAGCAGTACTTC.

The chain links TRBV20-1 to TRBJ2-3, with TRBD2 matching over 8 bases. Losses at the gene ends were 6 bases for V and 8 bases for J; bases not matched to a gene: 13. The germline CDR1 and CDR2 sequences are DFQATT and SNEGSKA (reference sequence). The CDR3 extends over 14 amino acids. CDR3 nucleotides: TGCAGTGCCAGTAGCGGGGCCGAAAGGAGTACGCAGTATTTT. Amino acid sequence: CSASSGAERSTQYF.

The chain employs TRBV20-1 and TRBJ2-1; the match to TRBD2 covers 9 bases. CDR3 length: 16 residues. From germline, CDR1 is DFQATT and CDR2 SNEGSKA (reference sequence). Unmatched junction bases numbered 14, after V lost 3 bases and J lost 8 bases. The chain's CDR3 is CSASWGGRAGWDEQFF. CDR3 in DNA: TGCAGTGCTAGTTGGGGCGGGAGGGCCGGTTGGGATGAGCAGTTCTTC.

V usage is TRBV6-1 and J usage is TRBJ2-2; TRBD2 is a possible D gene (6 bases). Germline CDR1 reads MNHNS; CDR2 reads SASEGT. The CDR3 contains 15 residues. Trimming pared 5 bases from V and 0 bases from J, leaving 10 bases between. CDR3 loop: CASSQLATNTGELFF. The DNA of the CDR3 is TGTGCCAGCAGTCAGCTAGCGACGAACACCGGGGAGCTGTTTTTT.

The genes are TRBV7-9 and TRBJ2-1; D possibly uses TRBD1 or TRBD2 (5 bases each). Trimming took 3 bases from V and 4 from J, leaving 13 bases between them. Germline V gives CDR1 SEHNR, CDR2 FQNEAQ (reference sequence). The CDR3 consists of 15 residues. The CDR3 here is CASSFQGENYNEQFF. DNA of the CDR3: TGTGCCAGCAGCTTCCAAGGGGAGAATTACAATGAGCAGTTCTTC.

This chain links TRBV20-1 with TRBJ2-1; D is uncertain. This CDR3 spans 14 amino acids. With 6 bases removed from V and 5 bases from J, the gap between germline ends came to 17 bases. Germline CDR1 DFQATT, CDR2 SNEGSKA (reference sequence). CDR3 loop: CSAPNSLVHNEQFF. CDR3 sequence (DNA): TGCAGTGCGCCGAACTCCCTCGTCCACAATGAGCAGTTCTTC.

This rearrangement joins TRBV12-3 or TRBV12-4 to TRBJ1-2; TRBD1 agrees at 9 bases. The CDR3 is 15 residues long. V shed 5 bases, J shed 7 bases, and the junction held 11 bases outside the gene matches. CDR3: CASSPRRTGEFGYTF. The DNA for the CDR3 is TGTGCCAGCAGTCCCAGGAGGACAGGGGAATTTGGCTACACCTTC.

This chain connects TRBV5-1 to TRBJ2-3; TRBD2 agrees at 16 bases. This CDR3 spans 19 amino acids. Per germline, CDR1 SGHRS and CDR2 YFSETQ. Germline trimming cut 4 bases from V and 4 bases from J; bases unmatched to any gene: 12. CDR3 sequence: CASSTGTSGGARAADTQYF. CDR3 nucleotide sequence: TGCGCCAGCAGCACCGGGACTAGCGGGGGGGCTCGAGCCGCAGATACGCAGTATTTT. Based on the CDR3 plus reference TRBV5-1 and TRBJ2-3, the full variable domain is KAGVTQTPRYLIKTRGQQVTLSCSPISGHRSVSWYQQTPGQGLQFLFEYFSETQRNKGNFPGRFSGRQFSNSRSEMNVSTLELGDSALYLCASSTGTSGGARAADTQYFGPGTRLTVL.

The chain couples TRBV12-3 or TRBV12-4 to TRBJ2-5, with D tentatively TRBD1 or TRBD2 (5 bases each). V lost 8 bases and J 7 bases, leaving 26 bases between the germline ends. The CDR3 is 16 amino acids. The CDR3, as DNA: TGTGCCAGCGGTCAAAGAAGGGACCACCTCCAGGGGACCCAGTACTTC. Translation: CASGQRRDHLQGTQYF.

The genes are TRBV11-1 and TRBJ2-5; 11 bases map to TRBD2. Germline CDR1 is SGHAT and CDR2 is FQDESV (reference sequence). This CDR3 comprises 17 residues. The J segment lost 2 bases and the V segment lost 6 bases, leaving 11 bases of the junction unmatched. CDR3 bases: TGTGCCAGCAGTAGAAACCTAGCGGGAGGAACTCAAGAGACCCAGTACTTC. Residues: CASSRNLAGGTQETQYF.

In this sample, this clonotype turned up a few times. The chain carries TRBV7-2 and TRBJ2-3, with D hard to call. This CDR3 is 14 amino acids long. V lost 1 base and J 3 bases, leaving 8 bases between the germline ends. CDR1 SGHTA and CDR2 FQGNSA come from the germline V gene. DNA for the CDR3: TGTGCCAGCAGCTTAGTTAGAACTACAGATACGCAGTATTTT. It translates to CASSLVRTTDTQYF.

This chain joins TRBV18 and TRBJ2-2; D remains ambiguous. This CDR3 comprises 12 residues. Per germline, CDR1 KGHSH and CDR2 LQKENI. Trimming stripped 4 bases from V and 3 bases from J, with 3 bases between. The CDR3 spells CASSLYTGELFF. CDR3 nucleotides: TGTGCCAGCTCACTGTACACCGGGGAGCTGTTTTTT.

This clonotype has a handful of counts. The chain joins TRBV19 to TRBJ1-2; D is ambiguous. Germline-derived CDR1 and CDR2 are LNHDA and SQIVND (reference sequence). This CDR3 is 14 amino acids long. Trimming removed 2 bases at V and 7 bases at J, with 14 bases between. CDR3 loop: CASSIKDWGGGYTF. The CDR3 DNA reads as TGTGCCAGTAGTATAAAGGACTGGGGAGGTGGCTACACCTTC.

This clonotype was seen more than once but under ten times. The rearrangement links TRBV20-1 to TRBJ2-5; a weak D match, TRBD2 (6 bases). CDR1 and CDR2 from the germline V gene are DFQATT and SNEGSKA (reference sequence). The germline V and J ends were trimmed by 4 bases and 5 bases, with 20 bases remaining between them. This CDR3 spans 15 amino acids. The CDR3 DNA is TGCAGTGCTATTCCCAGGGCCGGGGGACGTGAGACCCAGTACTTC. It specifies CSAIPRAGGRETQYF.

The rearrangement uses TRBV20-1 and TRBJ1-2; a possible D gene is TRBD1 (5 bases). The CDR3 sequence is 12 residues long. V gave up 5 bases and J gave up 5 bases, with 12 bases separating them. Germline V lookup: CDR1 DFQATT, CDR2 SNEGSKA (reference sequence). The CDR3 DNA follows: TGCAGTGCTGGCGGGACGTCGTATGGCTACACCTTC. Protein: CSAGGTSYGYTF.

Only a few counts were recorded for this clonotype. This chain joins TRBV6-1 and TRBJ1-5; possibly TRBD1 for D (5 bases). Between the trimmed V and J ends, which lost 8 bases and 0 bases, there was a span of 14 bases. Germline CDR1 and CDR2: MNHNS and SASEGT. The CDR3 is 15 amino acids. The CDR3 nucleotides are TGTGCCAGCGGGGCGGGGGGAAATAGCAATCAGCCCCAGCATTTT. Translating gives CASGAGGNSNQPQHF.

This clonotype occurred a few times. CDR3 sequence reads: CASSISLAGGYPGELFF. In DNA, the CDR3 is TGTGCCAGTAGTATTTCCCTGGCGGGGGGCTACCCCGGGGAGCTGTTTTTT. The J gene is TRBJ2-2, the V gene TRBV19, with 8 bases fitting TRBD2. The CDR3 has 17 amino acids. The J segment lost 6 bases and the V segment lost 3 bases, leaving 12 bases of the junction unmatched. CDR1 is LNHDA, CDR2 SQIVND, per germline (reference sequence). The complete variable domain, with remaining parts taken from reference TRBV19 and TRBJ2-2, reads DGGITQSPKYLFRKEGQNVTLSCEQNLNHDAMYWYRQDPGQGLRLIYYSQIVNDFQKGDIAEGYSVSREKKESFPLTVTSAQKNPTAFYLCASSISLAGGYPGELFFGEGSRLTVL.

The chain uses TRBV12-3 or TRBV12-4 and TRBJ2-3; D perhaps matches TRBD1 (6 bases). The CDR3 contains 15 residues. The germline V and J ends were trimmed by 6 bases and 2 bases, with 15 bases remaining between them. CDR3 region: CASRSTGIYTDTQYF. In DNA form, the CDR3 reads TGTGCCAGCAGGTCAACAGGGATATACACAGATACGCAGTATTTT.

This chain connects TRBV20-1 to TRBJ1-2; D unclear. The V gene lost 0 bases and the J gene lost 0 bases, with 5 bases spanning the gap. Per germline, CDR1 DFQATT and CDR2 SNEGSKA (reference sequence). This CDR3 contains 13 residues. The CDR3: CSARDQTNYGYTF. The CDR3 DNA sequence: TGCAGTGCTAGAGACCAGACTAACTATGGCTACACCTTC.

CDR3 loop: CASSEQVNTEAFF. CDR3 nucleotides: TGTGCCAGCAGCGAACAAGTTAACACTGAAGCTTTCTTT. V and J are TRBV12-3 or TRBV12-4 and TRBJ1-1, with D unresolved. This CDR3 spans 13 amino acids. The V and J ends lost 6 bases and 2 bases respectively, with 10 bases between them.

The rearrangement uses TRBV28 and TRBJ1-3; no clear D. The CDR3 consists of 13 residues. V lost 5 bases to trimming and J lost 3 bases, with 8 bases between them. CDR1 and CDR2 from the germline V gene are MDHEN and SYDVKM. The CDR3 here is CASSIAIGNTIYF. CDR3 DNA sequence: TGTGCCAGCAGTATTGCGATTGGAAACACCATATATTTT. Variable domain in full (rest from reference TRBV28 and TRBJ1-3): DVKVTQSSRYLVKRTGEKVFLECVQDMDHENMFWYRQDPGLGLRLIYFSYDVKMKEKGDIPEGYSVSREKKERFSLILESASTNQTSMYLCASSIAIGNTIYFGEGSWLTVV.

The chain couples TRBV18 to TRBJ2-1; D ambiguous. Per germline, CDR1 KGHSH and CDR2 LQKENI. The CDR3 length is 16 residues. V was trimmed by 0 bases and J by 5 bases, leaving 14 bases between them. CDR3 in DNA: TGTGCCAGCTCACCACCGGGCCTCACGGCAGACAATGAGCAGTTCTTC. Translating it yields CASSPPGLTADNEQFF.

This chain joins TRBV7-8 and TRBJ1-1; 8 bases map to TRBD1. CDR1 is SGHVS and CDR2 is FQNEAQ in the germline V gene. V gave up 3 bases and J gave up 7 bases; unmatched junction bases: 1. There are 12 residues in the CDR3. CDR3: CASSFDRGEAFF. CDR3 DNA sequence: TGTGCCAGCAGCTTCGACAGGGGTGAAGCTTTCTTT.